This TCR beta chain was observed in a study of OX40 agonist ivuxolimab in advanced cancers. Study in general: Every 2 weeks, ivuxolimab was infused into the patients intravenously at between 0.01 and 10 mg/kg.

Between the trimmed V and J ends, which lost 7 bases and 0 bases, there was a span of 9 bases. The CDR3 is 13 residues long. Germline V gives CDR1 MNHEY, CDR2 SVGAGI. Profiling relied on immunoSEQ multiplex PCR, and the TCRdb table lists in-frame clones only, not all of them. The table records about 120,000 clones, roughly nine tenths of them present only once. The chain links TRBV6-5 to TRBJ1-1, with D hard to call. This sample comprised CD4+ or CD8+ T cells sorted from blood, obtained in a trial of the OX40 agonist ivuxolimab. The clonotype was recovered from an adult with an advanced solid tumor such as melanoma, head and neck, liver or kidney cancer. The CDR3 sequence: CASKVSMNTEAFF. The CDR3 DNA reads as TGTGCCAGCAAGGTCTCAATGAACACTGAAGCTTTCTTT.